The clone carrying this TCR beta chain was recorded many times. Time point given: before trial treatment. Primers used for first-strand cDNA, a TRAV- and TRBV-specific set, covered both alpha and beta chains. TCR amplification involved about 20 PCR cycles with a constant-region primer and V-primer adapter. MiXCR, applied by TCRdb to the reads, yields one record per CDR3 protein. Of 75,000 to 95,000 distinct CDR3 sequences listed, more than 8.5% are singletons. The germline CDR1 and CDR2 sequences are GTSNPN and SVGIG (reference sequence). The CDR3 runs 12 residues. The germline V and J ends were trimmed by 6 bases and 3 bases, with 9 bases remaining between them. The source of the sample is a study of low-dose radiotherapy and immunotherapy resistance in tumors.

The receptor was isolated from a male donor with prostate cancer. The chain links TRBV30 to TRBJ1-5; no reliable D call. The specimen comprised PBMCs, sampled before treatment. DNA for the CDR3: TGTGCCTGCGGAGACCCCAATCAGCCCCAGCATTTT. It codes for CACGDPNQPQHF.